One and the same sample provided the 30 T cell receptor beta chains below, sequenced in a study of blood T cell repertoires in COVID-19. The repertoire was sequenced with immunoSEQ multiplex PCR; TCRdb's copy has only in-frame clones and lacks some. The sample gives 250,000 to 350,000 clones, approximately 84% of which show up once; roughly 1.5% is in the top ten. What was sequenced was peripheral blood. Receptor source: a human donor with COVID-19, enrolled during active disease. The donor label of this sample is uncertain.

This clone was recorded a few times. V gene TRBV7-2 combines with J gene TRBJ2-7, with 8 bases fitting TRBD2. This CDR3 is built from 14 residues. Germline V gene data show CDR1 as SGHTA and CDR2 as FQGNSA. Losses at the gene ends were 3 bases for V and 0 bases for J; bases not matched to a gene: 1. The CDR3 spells CASSFSGASYEQYF. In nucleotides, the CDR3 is TGTGCCAGCAGCTTTAGCGGGGCCTCCTACGAGCAGTACTTC.

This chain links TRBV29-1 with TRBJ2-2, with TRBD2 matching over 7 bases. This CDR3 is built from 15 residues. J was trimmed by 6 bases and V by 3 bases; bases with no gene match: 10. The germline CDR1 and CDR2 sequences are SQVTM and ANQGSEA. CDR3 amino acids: CSVDKRGGSAGELFF. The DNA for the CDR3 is TGCAGCGTTGATAAGAGGGGAGGGAGCGCCGGGGAGCTGTTTTTT.

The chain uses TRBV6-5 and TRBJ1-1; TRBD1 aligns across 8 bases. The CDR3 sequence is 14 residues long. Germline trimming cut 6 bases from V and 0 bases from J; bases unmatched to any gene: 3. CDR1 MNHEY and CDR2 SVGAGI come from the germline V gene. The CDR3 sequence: CASRWDRLNTEAFF. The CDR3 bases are TGTGCCAGCAGGTGGGACAGGTTGAACACTGAAGCTTTCTTT.

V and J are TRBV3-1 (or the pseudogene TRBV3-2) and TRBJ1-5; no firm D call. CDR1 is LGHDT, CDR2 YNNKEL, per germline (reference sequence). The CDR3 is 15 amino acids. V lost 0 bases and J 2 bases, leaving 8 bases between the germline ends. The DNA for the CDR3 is TGTGCCAGCAGCCAAGATCACTCTGGCAATCAGCCCCAGCATTTT. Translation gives CASSQDHSGNQPQHF.

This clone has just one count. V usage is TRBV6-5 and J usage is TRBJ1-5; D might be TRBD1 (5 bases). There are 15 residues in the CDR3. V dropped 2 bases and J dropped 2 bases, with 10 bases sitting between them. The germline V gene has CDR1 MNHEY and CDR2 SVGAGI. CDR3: CASSYAREGNQPQHF. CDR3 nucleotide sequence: TGTGCCAGCAGTTACGCCAGGGAAGGCAATCAGCCCCAGCATTTT.

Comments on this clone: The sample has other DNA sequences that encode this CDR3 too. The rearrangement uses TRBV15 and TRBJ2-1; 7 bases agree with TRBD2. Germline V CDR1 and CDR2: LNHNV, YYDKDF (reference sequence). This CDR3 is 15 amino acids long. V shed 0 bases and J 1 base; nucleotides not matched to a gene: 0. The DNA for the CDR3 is TGTGCCACCAGCAGAGAGCGGGGGTCCTACAATGAGCAGTTCTTC. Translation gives CATSRERGSYNEQFF.

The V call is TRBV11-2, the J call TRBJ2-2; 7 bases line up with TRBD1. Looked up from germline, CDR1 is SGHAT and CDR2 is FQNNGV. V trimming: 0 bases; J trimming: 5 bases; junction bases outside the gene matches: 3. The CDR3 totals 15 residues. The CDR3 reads CASSLEAGGTGELFF. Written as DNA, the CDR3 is TGTGCCAGCAGCTTAGAAGCAGGGGGAACCGGGGAGCTGTTTTTT.

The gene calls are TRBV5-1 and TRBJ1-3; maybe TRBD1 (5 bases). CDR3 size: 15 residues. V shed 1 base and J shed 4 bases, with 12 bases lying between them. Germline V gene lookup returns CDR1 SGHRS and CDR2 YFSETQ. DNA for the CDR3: TGCGCCAGCAGCTTGACCCAGGGAAGCGGAAACACCATATATTTT. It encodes CASSLTQGSGNTIYF.

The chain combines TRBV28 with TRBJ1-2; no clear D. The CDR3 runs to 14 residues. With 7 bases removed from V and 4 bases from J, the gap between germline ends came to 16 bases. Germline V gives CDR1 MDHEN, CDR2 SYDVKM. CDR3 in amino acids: CASISGGSGYGYTF. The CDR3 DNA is TGTGCCAGCATCTCGGGAGGGTCTGGCTATGGCTACACCTTC.

CDR3 in DNA: TGTGCCAGCAGTTTGGGACGGACTATCAACACTGAAGCTTTCTTT. Protein sequence: CASSLGRTINTEAFF. The V call is TRBV2, the J call TRBJ1-1, with a weak D call TRBD1 (5 bases). The CDR3 is 15 amino acids. From germline, CDR1 is SNHLY and CDR2 FYNNEI. V was cut by 5 bases and J by 2 bases, with 15 bases left in between.

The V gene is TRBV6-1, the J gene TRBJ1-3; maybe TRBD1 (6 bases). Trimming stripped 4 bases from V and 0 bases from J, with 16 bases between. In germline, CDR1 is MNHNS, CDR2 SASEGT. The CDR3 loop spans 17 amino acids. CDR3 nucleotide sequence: TGTGCCAGCAGTGGCGAATTGACAGGCTACTCTGGAAACACCATATATTTT. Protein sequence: CASSGELTGYSGNTIYF.

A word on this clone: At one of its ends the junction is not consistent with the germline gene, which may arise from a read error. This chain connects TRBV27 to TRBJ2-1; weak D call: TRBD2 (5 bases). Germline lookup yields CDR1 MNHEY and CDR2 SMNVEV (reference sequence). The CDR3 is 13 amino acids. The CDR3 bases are TGTGCCAGCAGTTTATCGAGGGTGTATGAACAGTTCTTC. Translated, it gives CASSLSRVYEQFF.

The chain's CDR3 is CASSAGGNYNEQFF. The CDR3 coding sequence is TGTGCCAGCAGCGCGGGAGGGAACTACAATGAGCAGTTCTTC. This chain joins TRBV7-3 and TRBJ2-1; 9 bases line up with TRBD2. This CDR3 region has 14 residues. Losses at the gene ends were 5 bases for V and 3 bases for J; bases not matched to a gene: 2. Germline assignment: CDR1 SGHTA and CDR2 FQGTGA.

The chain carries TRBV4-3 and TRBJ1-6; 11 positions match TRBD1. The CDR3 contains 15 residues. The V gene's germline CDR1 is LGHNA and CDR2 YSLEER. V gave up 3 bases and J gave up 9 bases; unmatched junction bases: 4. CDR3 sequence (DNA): TGCGCCAGCAGCCAGGCCGGGACAGGGGGTTCACCCCTCCACTTT. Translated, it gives CASSQAGTGGSPLHF.

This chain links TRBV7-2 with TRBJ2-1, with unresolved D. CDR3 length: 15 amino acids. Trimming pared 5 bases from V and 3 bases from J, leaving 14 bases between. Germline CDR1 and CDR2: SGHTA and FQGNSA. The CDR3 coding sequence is TGTGCCAGCAGCCTCTTAGCCCCGCGCTACAATGAGCAGTTCTTC. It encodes CASSLLAPRYNEQFF.

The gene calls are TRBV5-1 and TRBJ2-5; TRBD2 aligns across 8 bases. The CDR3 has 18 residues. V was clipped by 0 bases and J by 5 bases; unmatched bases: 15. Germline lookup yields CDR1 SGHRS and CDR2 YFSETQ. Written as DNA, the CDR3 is TGCGCCAGCAGCTTGGTGCTAGCGGGTATTATTAGTGCGGAGACCCAGTACTTC. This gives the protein CASSLVLAGIISAETQYF.

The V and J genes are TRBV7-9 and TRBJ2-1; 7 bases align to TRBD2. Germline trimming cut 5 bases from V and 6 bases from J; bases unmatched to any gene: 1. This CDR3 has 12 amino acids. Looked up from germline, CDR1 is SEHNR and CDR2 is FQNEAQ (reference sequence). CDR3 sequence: CASSRTSNEQFF. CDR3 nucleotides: TGTGCCAGCAGCAGGACTAGCAATGAGCAGTTCTTC.

DNA for the CDR3: TGCGCCAGCAGCCCTGAACAGGGTTACGAAAAACTGTTTTTT. Translated, it gives CASSPEQGYEKLFF. The chain employs TRBV4-3 and TRBJ1-4, with D tentatively TRBD1 (6 bases). There are 14 residues in the CDR3. The germline V and J ends were trimmed by 4 bases and 8 bases, with 14 bases remaining between them. The germline V gene encodes CDR1 LGHNA and CDR2 YSLEER.

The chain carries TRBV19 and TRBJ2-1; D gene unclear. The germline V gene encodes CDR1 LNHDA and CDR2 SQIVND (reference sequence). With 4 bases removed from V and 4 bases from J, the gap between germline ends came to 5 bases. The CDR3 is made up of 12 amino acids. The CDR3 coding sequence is TGTGCCAGTAGTAGCGTTTACAATGAGCAGTTCTTC. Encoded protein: CASSSVYNEQFF.

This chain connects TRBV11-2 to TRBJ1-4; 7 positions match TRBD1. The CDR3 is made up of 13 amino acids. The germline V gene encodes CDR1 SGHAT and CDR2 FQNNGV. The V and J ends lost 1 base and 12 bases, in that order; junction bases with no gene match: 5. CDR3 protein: CASSLAGTVELFF. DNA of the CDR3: TGTGCCAGCAGCTTAGCAGGGACAGTCGAACTGTTTTTT. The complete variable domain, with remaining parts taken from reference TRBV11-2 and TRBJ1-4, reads EAGVAQSPRYKIIEKRQSVAFWCNPISGHATLYWYQQILGQGPKLLIQFQNNGVVDDSQLPKDRFSAERLKGVDSTLKIQPAKLEDSAVYLCASSLAGTVELFFGSGTQLSVL.

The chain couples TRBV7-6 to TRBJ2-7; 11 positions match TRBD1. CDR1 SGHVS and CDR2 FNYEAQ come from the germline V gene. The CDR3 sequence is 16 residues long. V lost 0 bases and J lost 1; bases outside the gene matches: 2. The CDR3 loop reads CASSLAGTGGSYEQYF. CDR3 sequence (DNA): TGTGCCAGCAGCTTAGCCGGGACAGGGGGATCCTACGAGCAGTACTTC. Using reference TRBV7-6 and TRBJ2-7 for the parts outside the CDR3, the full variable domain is GAGVSQSPRYKVTKRGQDVALRCDPISGHVSLYWYRQALGQGPEFLTYFNYEAQQDKSGLPNDRFSAERPEGSISTLTIQRTEQRDSAMYRCASSLAGTGGSYEQYFGPGTRLTVT.

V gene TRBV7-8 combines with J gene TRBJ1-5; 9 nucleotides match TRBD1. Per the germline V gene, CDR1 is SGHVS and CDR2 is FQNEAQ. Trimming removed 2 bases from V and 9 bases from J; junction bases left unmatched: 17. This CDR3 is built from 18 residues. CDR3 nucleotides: TGTGCCAGCAGCTTATTATTGGGACAGGGATTTCCCTTATGGCCCCAGCATTTT. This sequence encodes CASSLLLGQGFPLWPQHF.

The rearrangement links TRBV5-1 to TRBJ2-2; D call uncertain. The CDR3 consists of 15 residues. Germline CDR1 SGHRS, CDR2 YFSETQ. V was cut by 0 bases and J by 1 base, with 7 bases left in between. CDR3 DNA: TGCGCCAGCAGCTTGGGGCACAGGAACACCGGGGAGCTGTTTTTT. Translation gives CASSLGHRNTGELFF. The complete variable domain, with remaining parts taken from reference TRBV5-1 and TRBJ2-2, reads KAGVTQTPRYLIKTRGQQVTLSCSPISGHRSVSWYQQTPGQGLQFLFEYFSETQRNKGNFPGRFSGRQFSNSRSEMNVSTLELGDSALYLCASSLGHRNTGELFFGEGSRLTVL.

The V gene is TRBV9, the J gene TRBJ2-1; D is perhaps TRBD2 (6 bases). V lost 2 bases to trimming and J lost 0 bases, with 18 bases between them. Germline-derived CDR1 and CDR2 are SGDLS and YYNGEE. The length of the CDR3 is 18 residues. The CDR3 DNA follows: TGTGCCAGCAGCGTGTTCTCGGGACTCCGAACCTCCTACAATGAGCAGTTCTTC. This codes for CASSVFSGLRTSYNEQFF.

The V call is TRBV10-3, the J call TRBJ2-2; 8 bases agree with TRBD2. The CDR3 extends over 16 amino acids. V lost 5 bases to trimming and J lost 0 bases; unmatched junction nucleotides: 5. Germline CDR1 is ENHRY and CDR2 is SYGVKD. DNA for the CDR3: TGTGCCATCAGTCCTACTAGCGGCGCGAACACCGGGGAGCTGTTTTTT. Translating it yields CAISPTSGANTGELFF.

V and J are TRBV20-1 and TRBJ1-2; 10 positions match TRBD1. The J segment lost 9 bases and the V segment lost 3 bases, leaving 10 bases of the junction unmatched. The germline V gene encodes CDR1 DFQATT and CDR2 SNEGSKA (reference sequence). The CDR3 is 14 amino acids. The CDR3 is CSASHSDRGQSYTF. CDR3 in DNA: TGCAGTGCTAGTCATAGCGACAGGGGGCAAAGCTACACCTTC.

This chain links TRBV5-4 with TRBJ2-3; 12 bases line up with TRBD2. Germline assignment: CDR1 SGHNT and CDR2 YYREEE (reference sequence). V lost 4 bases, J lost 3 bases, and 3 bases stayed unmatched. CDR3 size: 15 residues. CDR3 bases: TGTGCCAGCAGCCTTACTAGCGGGGGGACAGATACGCAGTATTTT. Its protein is CASSLTSGGTDTQYF.

The CDR3, as DNA: TGTGCCAGCAGTGTCCGGGACAGGGTCCTAATGAACACTGAAGCTTTCTTT. It is translated as CASSVRDRVLMNTEAFF. The chain links TRBV28 to TRBJ1-1; the match to TRBD1 covers 9 bases. CDR1 and CDR2 from the germline V gene are MDHEN and SYDVKM. V trimming: 5 bases; J trimming: 0 bases; junction bases outside the gene matches: 10. There are 17 residues in the CDR3.

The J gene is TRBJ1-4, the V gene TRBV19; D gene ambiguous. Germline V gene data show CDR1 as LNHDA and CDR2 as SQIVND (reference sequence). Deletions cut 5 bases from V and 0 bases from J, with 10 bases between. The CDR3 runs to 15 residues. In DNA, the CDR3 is TGTGCCAGTAGTGGCCTGGCAGCAACTAATGAAAAACTGTTTTTT. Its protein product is CASSGLAATNEKLFF.

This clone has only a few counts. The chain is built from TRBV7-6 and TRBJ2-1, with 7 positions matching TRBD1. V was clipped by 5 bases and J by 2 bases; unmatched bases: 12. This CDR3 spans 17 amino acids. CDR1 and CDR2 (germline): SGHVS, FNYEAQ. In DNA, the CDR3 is TGTGCCAGCAGCCCTGAACCCGGGACAGACCCCTACAATGAGCAGTTCTTC. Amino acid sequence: CASSPEPGTDPYNEQFF.